This T cell receptor beta chain was identified during a study of blood T cell repertoires in COVID-19. Study-level information: Material from acute and convalescent COVID-19 was sourced from the United States, Italy and Spain. PBMCs, B-cell-depleted T cells, or T cells were the source of the cDNA or gDNA that made up the material.

Original processing methods: Using reference gene primer amplification, nucleated cell counts were estimated. Here immunoSEQ multiplex PCR was the method, and the copy in TCRdb shows in-frame clones only, minus some. The V and J calls and clone size come from that table; D and trimming were worked out from the DNA. The table lists about 64,000 clones, just over 85% of them singletons, with 3.2% in the top ten. This CDR3 is 15 amino acids long. Trimming removed 0 bases at V and 2 bases at J, with 11 bases between. Germline V lookup: CDR1 SGHTS, CDR2 YDEGEE. The chain employs TRBV5-8 and TRBJ2-5; D uncertain. This TCR came from a man in his fifties or sixties with active COVID-19. Specimen: peripheral blood. CDR3 sequence: CASSLARGRQETQYF. In DNA, the CDR3 is TGTGCCAGCAGCTTGGCCCGCGGCAGACAAGAGACCCAGTACTTC.